What follows is one TCR beta chain and its context. What it recognizes is unknown. Libraries were prepared by immunoSEQ multiplex PCR; TCRdb keeps only in-frame clonotypes and omits some of them. There are around 16,000 clones in the sample; 65% to 85% occur only once, and over 9.5% lies in the top ten. V was clipped by 6 bases and J by 0 bases, with 12 bases between them. CDR3 length: 15 residues. Per the germline V gene, CDR1 is MNHEY and CDR2 is SVGAGI. These data come from a study of CD4+ T cells in melanoma. Study-level points and caveats: A reported correlation linked neoantigen-specific CD4+ T cells to CD8+, macrophage and B cell function.

The chain carries TRBV6-5 and TRBJ2-1, with D possibly being TRBD2 (5 bases). Sequencing input: cells from a culture (not recorded whether cultured in vitro). The source of this sequence is a human donor with melanoma. The CDR3 region has the DNA TGTGCCAGCAGCATCCAGCGGAGCTCCTACAATGAGCAGTTCTTC. Protein sequence: CASSIQRSSYNEQFF.